This T cell receptor beta chain is drawn from a study of CD8 T cells in Susac syndrome. cDNA came from approximately 0.5 to 1 ug RNA primed by random hexamers. TCRdb reprocessed the immunoSEQ multiplex PCR reads with MiXCR, giving one entry per CDR3 protein. The data hold under 150,000 distinct CDR3 sequences, with 85% to 95% observed a single time. Source material: CD8+ T cells from PBMCs. The TCR originated in a human donor in good health.

The CDR3 DNA is TGCAGTGCTACCACGGTAGACACTGAAGCTTTCTTT. It is translated as CSATTVDTEAFF. The chain has TRBV20-1 and TRBJ1-1; D gene uncertain. Trimming left V 4 bases short and J 3 bases short, with 9 bases between. There are 12 residues in the CDR3. Germline V gene data show CDR1 as DFQATT and CDR2 as SNEGSKA (reference sequence).